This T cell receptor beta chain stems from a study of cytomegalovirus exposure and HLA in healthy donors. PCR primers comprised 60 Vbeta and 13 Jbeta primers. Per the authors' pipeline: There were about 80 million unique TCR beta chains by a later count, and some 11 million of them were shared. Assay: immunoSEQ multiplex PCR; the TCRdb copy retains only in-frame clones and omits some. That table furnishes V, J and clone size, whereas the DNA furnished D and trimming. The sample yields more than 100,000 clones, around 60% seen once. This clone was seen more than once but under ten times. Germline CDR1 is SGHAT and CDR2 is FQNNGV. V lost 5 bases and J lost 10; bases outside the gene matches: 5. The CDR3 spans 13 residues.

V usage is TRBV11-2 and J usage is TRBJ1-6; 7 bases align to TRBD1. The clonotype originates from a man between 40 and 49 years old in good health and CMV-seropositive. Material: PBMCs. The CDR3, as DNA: TGTGCCAGCAGCGCGGACAGGCACTCACCCCTCCACTTT. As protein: CASSADRHSPLHF.